The 5 T cell receptor beta chains below all came from one sample that was sequenced in a study of T cell changes during pregnancy in multiple sclerosis. TCRdb's table, derived via immunoSEQ multiplex PCR, lists solely in-frame clones and lacks some. This sample has around 65,000 clones, with 90% found just once. The specimen comprised peripheral blood, sampled in the first trimester of pregnancy. These receptors were taken from a female donor in good health, enrolled as a control in a pregnancy study.

The chain's CDR3 is CASSFGRASQPQHF. In nucleotides, the CDR3 is TGTGCCAGTAGTTTTGGGCGGGCTAGCCAGCCCCAGCATTTT. The V and J genes are TRBV19 and TRBJ1-5, with D uncertain. V lost 5 bases and J 7 bases, leaving 15 bases between the germline ends. The CDR3 is 14 amino acids. Germline V gives CDR1 LNHDA, CDR2 SQIVND (reference sequence).

The chain combines TRBV19 with TRBJ1-2, with TRBD1 as a possible D gene (5 bases). V dropped 6 bases and J dropped 4 bases, with 12 bases sitting between them. Germline CDR1 reads LNHDA; CDR2 reads SQIVND (reference sequence). CDR3 size: 13 residues. Written as DNA, the CDR3 is TGTGCCAGTAGGGCCAGGGAAAGCTATGGCTACACCTTC. This codes for CASRARESYGYTF.

The gene calls are TRBV7-6 and TRBJ2-2, with D perhaps matching TRBD1 (6 bases). The CDR3 has 15 amino acids. Looked up from germline, CDR1 is SGHVS and CDR2 is FNYEAQ. The ends were cut back, 1 base at V and 5 bases at J, with 11 bases in the middle. In nucleotides, the CDR3 is TGTGCCAGCAGCTTAGACAGGGCCGGGACCGGGGAGCTGTTTTTT. Its protein is CASSLDRAGTGELFF.

The rearrangement joins TRBV27 to TRBJ2-7; 12 positions agree with TRBD2. Germline lookup yields CDR1 MNHEY and CDR2 SMNVEV (reference sequence). The CDR3 extends over 13 amino acids. V shed 6 bases, J shed 3 bases, and the junction held 0 bases outside the gene matches. The CDR3 DNA reads as TGTGCCAGCAGGACTAGCGGGAGCTACGAGCAGTACTTC. This sequence encodes CASRTSGSYEQYF.

The chain couples TRBV7-2 to TRBJ2-2; D might be TRBD1 (5 bases). V was clipped by 1 base and J by 3 bases, with 9 bases between them. This CDR3 is 15 amino acids long. Germline lookup yields CDR1 SGHTA and CDR2 FQGNSA. Here the CDR3 reads CASSLETEYTGELFF. The CDR3 nucleotides read TGTGCCAGCAGCTTAGAGACAGAATACACCGGGGAGCTGTTTTTT.